The 9 T cell receptor beta chains below all came from one sample that was sequenced in a study of blood T cell repertoires in COVID-19. Only in-frame clones appear in the TCRdb table, and some are missing; sequencing was by immunoSEQ multiplex PCR. The table includes about 58,000 clones, around 81% detected once. What was sequenced was peripheral blood. The receptors stem from a human donor in a cohort sampled during active COVID-19.

The chain couples TRBV10-3 to TRBJ1-2; 8 bases align to TRBD1. The CDR3 totals 15 residues. V was pared by 2 bases and J by 4 bases, with 6 bases of the junction left unmatched. Germline values: CDR1 ENHRY, CDR2 SYGVKD. CDR3 coding DNA: TGTGCCATCAGTGAGGCCGGGACAGGTCCCTATGGCTACACCTTC. As protein: CAISEAGTGPYGYTF.

This clone was picked up one time. The chain employs TRBV18 and TRBJ2-7; a weak D match, TRBD2 (6 bases). Germline-derived CDR1 and CDR2 are KGHSH and LQKENI. The CDR3 runs 14 residues. V was cut by 6 bases and J by 2 bases, with 14 bases left in between. DNA for the CDR3: TGTGCCAGCTCGCGGGGCGAGTGGCCCTACGAGCAGTACTTC. Residues: CASSRGEWPYEQYF.

As to this clone: A much bigger clone sits one base away, suggesting this may be a read error. This chain joins TRBV5-1 and TRBJ1-2; a weak D match, TRBD1 (6 bases). Germline V CDR1 and CDR2: SGHRS, YFSETQ. V was shortened by 7 bases and J by 8 bases, with 9 bases between the two germline ends. The CDR3 extends over 10 amino acids. The CDR3 DNA is TGCGCCAGCCGGGGGGCGGGCTACACCTTC. It encodes CASRGAGYTF.

The genes are TRBV7-2 and TRBJ1-5; 7 positions match TRBD1. J lost 1 base, V lost 5 bases, and 5 bases had no gene match. CDR3 size: 15 residues. CDR1 is SGHTA, CDR2 FQGNSA, per germline. CDR3 nucleotide sequence: TGTGCCAGCAGCCCACAGGGGACGAGCAATCAGCCCCAGCATTTT. It translates to CASSPQGTSNQPQHF.

The V and J genes are TRBV10-3 and TRBJ2-7; TRBD2 matches at 8 bases. In germline, CDR1 is ENHRY, CDR2 SYGVKD. V lost 4 bases to trimming and J lost 3 bases; unmatched junction nucleotides: 8. The length of the CDR3 is 15 residues. This CDR3 reads CAISGSGKTHYEQYF. The CDR3 region has the DNA TGTGCCATCAGTGGTAGCGGGAAAACGCACTACGAGCAGTACTTC.

The chain recombines TRBV1 with TRBJ2-5; the table's D call TRBD2 went unverified against the DNA. TRBV1 is noted as a pseudogene. The CDR3 length is 15 residues. The CDR3 region is CTCGGDQREEETQYF. Here the CDR3 DNA reads TGCACCTGCGGGGGGGATCAGCGGGAGGAGGAGACCCAGTACTTC.

The gene calls are TRBV7-9 and TRBJ1-3; unclear D gene. This CDR3 contains 14 residues. The germline gives CDR1 SEHNR, CDR2 FQNEAQ (reference sequence). Trimming pared 4 bases from V and 5 bases from J, leaving 12 bases between. Written as DNA, the CDR3 is TGTGCCAGCAGCTGGGGAGCCGGTAGAAACACCATATATTTT. This encodes CASSWGAGRNTIYF.

The chain recombines TRBV4-1 with TRBJ2-3, with a tentative D call TRBD1 (6 bases). V lost 1 base to trimming and J lost 4 bases, with 18 bases between them. The germline V gene has CDR1 MGHRA and CDR2 YSYEKL. The CDR3 is made up of 17 amino acids. CDR3 sequence (DNA): TGCGCCAGCAGCCAAGCCCAGGGGTTTTGGAGGTCAGATACGCAGTATTTT. This gives the protein CASSQAQGFWRSDTQYF.

This clone was recorded once. The gene calls are TRBV6-2 or TRBV6-3 and TRBJ1-2; TRBD1 matches 10 bases. There are 16 residues in the CDR3. Looked up from germline, CDR1 is MNHEY and CDR2 is SVGEGT. V lost 2 bases to trimming and J lost 8 bases; unmatched junction nucleotides: 11. CDR3 DNA sequence: TGTGCCAGCAGTTACCCGGCCGGGACAGGGGCAGGAGGCTACACCTTC. Amino acids: CASSYPAGTGAGGYTF.